These 16 T cell receptor beta chains share one sample of origin, sequenced in a study of OX40 agonist ivuxolimab in advanced cancers. Assay: immunoSEQ multiplex PCR; the TCRdb copy retains only in-frame clones and omits some. The data contain 75,000 to 100,000 clones, 84% of them singletons. Material: CD4+ or CD8+ T cells sorted from blood, obtained in a trial of the OX40 agonist ivuxolimab. Source of these receptors: an adult with an advanced solid tumor such as melanoma, head and neck, liver or kidney cancer.

In its sample, this clone was seen many times. The chain is built from TRBV7-2 and TRBJ2-7; 8 bases map to TRBD2. CDR3 length: 14 amino acids. V lost 5 bases to trimming and J lost 3 bases; unmatched junction nucleotides: 6. The germline gives CDR1 SGHTA, CDR2 FQGNSA. The DNA for the CDR3 is TGTGCCAGCAGCCGCAGCGGGGGAGGCTACGAGCAGTACTTC. This sequence encodes CASSRSGGGYEQYF.

This chain links TRBV5-6 with TRBJ2-1, with TRBD1 matching 7 bases. V lost 0 bases, J lost 4 bases, and 4 bases stayed unmatched. Germline lookup yields CDR1 SGHDT and CDR2 YYEEEE. The length of the CDR3 is 15 residues. The CDR3 is CASSLVGGSYNEQFF. DNA for the CDR3: TGTGCCAGCAGCTTGGTAGGGGGCTCGTACAATGAGCAGTTCTTC.

The V and J genes are TRBV6-1 and TRBJ1-2, with D perhaps TRBD1 (5 bases). This CDR3 has 14 residues. V shed 7 bases and J shed 2 bases, with 14 bases lying between them. Germline V lookup: CDR1 MNHNS, CDR2 SASEGT. CDR3: CASTRQGPNYGYTF. CDR3 DNA: TGTGCCAGCACGCGGCAGGGACCCAACTATGGCTACACCTTC.

The chain links TRBV5-4 to TRBJ1-6; D gene ambiguous. CDR3 length: 12 amino acids. Germline CDR1 and CDR2: SGHNT and YYREEE (reference sequence). Trimming removed 0 bases from V and 10 bases from J, with 5 bases in between. The CDR3: CASSLDDSPLHF. DNA of the CDR3: TGTGCCAGCAGCTTGGACGACTCACCCCTCCACTTT.

The chain couples TRBV19 to TRBJ2-2, with D unclear. CDR1 is LNHDA and CDR2 is SQIVND in the germline V gene (reference sequence). The CDR3 spans 15 residues. Trimming cost V 6 bases and J 2 bases, with 13 bases left between them. In DNA, the CDR3 is TGTGCCAGTAGCCCCGCCGCACTTAACACCGGGGAGCTGTTTTTT. Its protein is CASSPAALNTGELFF.

V gene TRBV5-6 combines with J gene TRBJ1-2, with D tentatively TRBD1 (5 bases). V was clipped by 0 bases and J by 6 bases, with 15 bases between them. The germline V gene has CDR1 SGHDT and CDR2 YYEEEE. The CDR3 totals 15 residues. CDR3: CASSLGTGTKDGYTF. The CDR3 DNA reads TGTGCCAGCAGCTTGGGGACCGGGACGAAAGATGGCTACACCTTC.

The chain is built from TRBV6-1 and TRBJ1-2; TRBD1 might be the D (6 bases). V was cut by 3 bases and J by 4 bases, with 12 bases left in between. Germline values: CDR1 MNHNS, CDR2 SASEGT. This CDR3 comprises 14 residues. The CDR3 is CASSDRGGGYGYTF. As DNA, the CDR3 is TGTGCCAGCAGTGATAGGGGGGGAGGCTATGGCTACACCTTC.

The rearrangement links TRBV19 to TRBJ1-2, with D maybe TRBD1 (5 bases). V lost 5 bases and J lost 5, with 18 bases in between. The germline V gene has CDR1 LNHDA and CDR2 SQIVND (reference sequence). The CDR3 is 15 amino acids. The CDR3 bases are TGTGCCAGTAGTGCTACCTGGGACCCAGTTTATGGCTACACCTTC. Protein product: CASSATWDPVYGYTF. Combining the CDR3 with reference TRBV19 and TRBJ1-2 gives the whole variable domain DGGITQSPKYLFRKEGQNVTLSCEQNLNHDAMYWYRQDPGQGLRLIYYSQIVNDFQKGDIAEGYSVSREKKESFPLTVTSAQKNPTAFYLCASSATWDPVYGYTFGSGTRLTVV.

The genes are TRBV7-2 and TRBJ2-1; TRBD2 is a possible D gene (6 bases). The CDR3 runs to 15 residues. V dropped 5 bases and J dropped 9 bases, with 20 bases sitting between them. CDR1 SGHTA and CDR2 FQGNSA come from the germline V gene. The chain's CDR3 is CASSRLLARGVEQFF. The CDR3, as DNA: TGTGCCAGCAGCAGACTACTAGCCCGAGGAGTTGAGCAGTTCTTC. Full variable domain (outside the CDR3, taken from reference TRBV7-2 and TRBJ2-1): GAGVSQSPSNKVTEKGKDVELRCDPISGHTALYWYRQSLGQGLEFLIYFQGNSAPDKSGLPSDRFSAERTGGSVSTLTIQRTQQEDSAVYLCASSRLLARGVEQFFGPGTRLTVL.

J is TRBJ1-2 and V is TRBV29-1; 9 nucleotides line up with TRBD1. CDR1 is SQVTM and CDR2 is ANQGSEA in the germline V gene. The CDR3 has 16 residues. Losses at the gene ends were 1 base for V and 5 bases for J; bases not matched to a gene: 11. CDR3 DNA: TGCAGCGTTGAAGTCACCCCGGGGACAGGGAATTATGGCTACACCTTC. Protein product: CSVEVTPGTGNYGYTF.

Worth noting for this clone: Sequence at one end of the junction differs from germline and may be a read error. The chain joins TRBV11-2 to TRBJ2-7; 14 nucleotides agree with TRBD2. Germline V CDR1 and CDR2: SGHAT, FQNNGV. The CDR3 sequence is 15 residues long. DNA for the CDR3: TGTGCCAGCAGCCTAGAAGGGACTAGCGGGAGCGAGCAGTACTTC. This sequence encodes CASSLEGTSGSEQYF.

V is TRBV7-2 and J is TRBJ2-5; D not certain. This CDR3 has 13 residues. Trimming took 3 bases from V and 5 from J, leaving 10 bases between them. The V gene's germline CDR1 is SGHTA and CDR2 FQGNSA. CDR3 bases: TGTGCCAGCAGCTTGGTGGGTGGGGAGACCCAGTACTTC. Translated, it gives CASSLVGGETQYF. The variable domain in full, with the rest retrieved from reference TRBV7-2 and TRBJ2-5, is GAGVSQSPSNKVTEKGKDVELRCDPISGHTALYWYRQSLGQGLEFLIYFQGNSAPDKSGLPSDRFSAERTGGSVSTLTIQRTQQEDSAVYLCASSLVGGETQYFGPGTRLLVL.

The genes are TRBV11-1 and TRBJ1-2; 9 bases are shared with TRBD1. Trimming at V came to 5 bases and at J to 8 bases, leaving 12 bases not matched to a gene. Germline V gene sequence: CDR1 SGHAT, CDR2 FQDESV (reference sequence). CDR3 size: 15 residues. Here the CDR3 DNA reads TGTGCCAGCAGCGTGAACAGGGGGCGAGATAAGGGCTACACCTTC. Translation: CASSVNRGRDKGYTF.

The chain joins TRBV7-9 to TRBJ1-2; perhaps TRBD1 as D (6 bases). The CDR3 is 14 residues long. V lost 5 bases to trimming and J lost 0 bases, with 10 bases between them. Germline CDR1 reads SEHNR; CDR2 reads FQNEAQ (reference sequence). The CDR3 coding sequence is TGTGCCAGCAGCCGACAGGCAGCTAACTATGGCTACACCTTC. Protein sequence: CASSRQAANYGYTF. Full variable domain (missing parts from reference TRBV7-9 and TRBJ1-2): DTGVSQNPRHKITKRGQNVTFRCDPISEHNRLYWYRQTLGQGPEFLTYFQNEAQLEKSRLLSDRFSAERPKGSFSTLEIQRTEQGDSAMYLCASSRQAANYGYTFGSGTRLTVV.

This sequence joins TRBV19 and TRBJ2-7; D gene uncertain. Germline lookup yields CDR1 LNHDA and CDR2 SQIVND (reference sequence). The CDR3 runs to 13 residues. V lost 4 bases to trimming and J lost 2 bases, with 9 bases between them. Here the CDR3 reads CASSTPLTYEQYF. CDR3 bases: TGTGCCAGTAGTACCCCTCTAACCTACGAGCAGTACTTC.

The chain links TRBV19 to TRBJ2-3, with D tentatively TRBD2 (6 bases). Germline V gives CDR1 LNHDA, CDR2 SQIVND (reference sequence). V lost 5 bases, J lost 1 base, and 16 bases lay in between. CDR3 length: 16 residues. The CDR3: CASSLRPGLGTDTQYF. In nucleotides, the CDR3 is TGTGCCAGTAGTCTCCGTCCGGGACTCGGCACAGATACGCAGTATTTT. The full variable domain, in which reference TRBV19 and TRBJ2-3 provide the parts outside the CDR3, is DGGITQSPKYLFRKEGQNVTLSCEQNLNHDAMYWYRQDPGQGLRLIYYSQIVNDFQKGDIAEGYSVSREKKESFPLTVTSAQKNPTAFYLCASSLRPGLGTDTQYFGPGTRLTVL.